The 2 T cell receptor beta chains below come from one sample, sequenced in a study of T-cell reconstitution after alpha-beta-depleted transplantation in children. Unique molecular identifiers tagged the TCRbeta library. TCRdb passed the PCR reads through MiXCR, listing each CDR3 protein once. The sample lists 800,000 to 1,000,000 distinct CDR3 sequences, about 26% occurring once. The starting material was PBMCs, mostly from graft donor cells, obtained 360 days after TCRalphabeta/CD19-depleted stem cell transplant. These receptors were collected from a boy under two years old who had a stem cell transplant for SCID, so the T cells may come from the graft donor.

The genes are TRBV5-6 and TRBJ2-5; TRBD1 is a possible D gene (5 bases). Trimming shortened V by 3 bases and J by 5 bases, and 20 bases separated the two germline ends. The V gene's germline CDR1 is SGHDT and CDR2 YYEEEE. CDR3 size: 16 residues. DNA of the CDR3: TGTGCCAGCAGCTCCCCATTCCGGGCGGCAGGGGAGACCCAGTACTTC. It yields the protein CASSSPFRAAGETQYF.

V and J are TRBV7-2 and TRBJ1-2, with TRBD1 as a possible D gene (5 bases). V was clipped by 4 bases and J by 8 bases, with 17 bases between them. The CDR3 is 14 amino acids. The germline gives CDR1 SGHTA, CDR2 FQGNSA. The DNA of the CDR3 is TGTGCCAGCAGCTCCCTACCCGGGAGGGGCGGCTACACCTTC. It specifies CASSSLPGRGGYTF.